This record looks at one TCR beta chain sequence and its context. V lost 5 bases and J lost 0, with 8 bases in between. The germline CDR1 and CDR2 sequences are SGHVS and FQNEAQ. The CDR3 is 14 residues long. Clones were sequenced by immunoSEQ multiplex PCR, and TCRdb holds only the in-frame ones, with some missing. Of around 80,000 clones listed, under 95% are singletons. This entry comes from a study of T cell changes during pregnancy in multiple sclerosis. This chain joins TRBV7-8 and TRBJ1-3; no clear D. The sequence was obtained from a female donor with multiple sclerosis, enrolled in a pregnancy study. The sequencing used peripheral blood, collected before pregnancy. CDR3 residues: CASSQIGSGNTIYF. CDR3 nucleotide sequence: TGTGCCAGCAGCCAAATCGGCTCTGGAAACACCATATATTTT.